The present TCR beta chain was sequenced within a study of blood T cell repertoires in COVID-19. About the study: Acute-phase and convalescent COVID-19 samples originated in the United States, Italy and Spain. Nucleic acid was either cDNA or gDNA, and it came from T cells, B-cell-depleted T cells, or PBMCs.

This clone was seen more than once but under ten times. Original handling: Nucleated cell counts were estimated from reference gene primer amplification. Repertoires were generated with immunoSEQ multiplex PCR, while TCRdb's copy carries only in-frame clones and drops some. Clonal size and the V and J genes are those of that table, whereas D and trimming came from the DNA. This sample yields some 230,000 clones, of which around 83% are seen a single time; about 0.93% belongs to the top ten. Trimming pared 2 bases from V and 3 bases from J, leaving 8 bases between. The CDR3 has 13 residues. Germline CDR1 reads SGDLS; CDR2 reads YYNGEE.

The chain is built from TRBV9 and TRBJ1-2; TRBD1 is a possible D gene (5 bases). The sample comprised peripheral blood. The clonotype comes from a man in his forties or fifties with acute or convalescent COVID-19. CDR3 sequence: CASSVSTDYGYTF. CDR3 bases: TGTGCCAGCAGCGTTTCGACAGACTATGGCTACACCTTC.